The clone carrying this T cell receptor (beta chain) was observed a few times. Its antigen remains unidentified. The entry originates in a study of beta chain features in type 1 diabetes. Study findings and constraints: The analysis here could not establish whether HLA type shapes TCRB rearrangement. Patients with Type 1 diabetes showed moderately but significantly shorter TCRB CDR3s in all four CD4+ subsets.

CD4+ naive, central memory, regulatory and stem cell-like memory subsets were isolated by sorting on CD45RO/CCR7/CD25/CD127/CD95/CD27. As every portion of the isolated RNA was reverse transcribed, the sequencing read expressed TCRB transcripts. Sequenced by immunoSEQ multiplex PCR; TCRdb stores in-frame clones only, minus some. Found here are some 370,000 clones, roughly 9.8% of them singletons; the top ten hold roughly 0.54%. This receptor was identified in a man aged 25 to 45 with type 1 diabetes. The specimen was central memory CD4+ T cells from blood.

The CDR3 bases are TGTGCCAGCAGCTTAGTCGGGGGGATTGGGCAGTACTTC. Protein sequence: CASSLVGGIGQYF. The chain employs TRBV11-2 and TRBJ2-7; 7 bases agree with TRBD2. The CDR3 is 13 amino acids. V dropped 1 base and J dropped 9; count of bases not matched to a gene: 6. The V gene's germline CDR1 is SGHAT and CDR2 FQNNGV.